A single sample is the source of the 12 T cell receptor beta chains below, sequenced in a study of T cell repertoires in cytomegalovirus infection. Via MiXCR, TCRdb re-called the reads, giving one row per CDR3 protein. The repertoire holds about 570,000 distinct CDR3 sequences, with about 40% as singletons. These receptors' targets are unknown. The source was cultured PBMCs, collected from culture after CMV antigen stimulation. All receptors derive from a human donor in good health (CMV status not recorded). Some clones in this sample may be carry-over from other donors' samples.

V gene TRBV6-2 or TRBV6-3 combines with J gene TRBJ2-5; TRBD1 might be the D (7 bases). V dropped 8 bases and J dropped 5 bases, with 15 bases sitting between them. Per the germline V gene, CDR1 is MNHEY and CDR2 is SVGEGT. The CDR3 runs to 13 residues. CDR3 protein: CASRGGGLETQYF. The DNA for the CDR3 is TGTGCCAGCCGTGGAGGGGGCTTGGAGACCCAGTACTTC.

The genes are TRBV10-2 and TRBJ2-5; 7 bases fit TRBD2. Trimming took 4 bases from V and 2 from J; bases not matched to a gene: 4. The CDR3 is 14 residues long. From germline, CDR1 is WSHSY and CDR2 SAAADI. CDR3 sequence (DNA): TGCGCCAGCAGTGTTGGCGGGAGTCAAGAGACCCAGTACTTC. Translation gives CASSVGGSQETQYF.

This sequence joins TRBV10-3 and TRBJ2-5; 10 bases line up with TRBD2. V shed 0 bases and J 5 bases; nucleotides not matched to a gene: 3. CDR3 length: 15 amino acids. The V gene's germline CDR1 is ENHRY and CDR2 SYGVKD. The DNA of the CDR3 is TGTGCCATCAGTGAGTCGCGAGCGGGAGGGGAGACCCAGTACTTC. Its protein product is CAISESRAGGETQYF.

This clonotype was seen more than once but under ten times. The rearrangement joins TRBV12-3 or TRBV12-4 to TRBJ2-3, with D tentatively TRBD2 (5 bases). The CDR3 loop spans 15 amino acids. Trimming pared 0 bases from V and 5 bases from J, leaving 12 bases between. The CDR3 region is CASSLAGAPGDTQYF. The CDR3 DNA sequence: TGTGCCAGCAGTTTAGCGGGAGCCCCGGGAGATACGCAGTATTTT.

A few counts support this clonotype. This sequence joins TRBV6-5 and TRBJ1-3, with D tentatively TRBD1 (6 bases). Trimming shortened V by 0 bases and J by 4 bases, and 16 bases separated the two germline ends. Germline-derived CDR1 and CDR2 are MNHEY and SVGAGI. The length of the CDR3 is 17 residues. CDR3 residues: CASSYSWGQLHGNTIYF. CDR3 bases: TGTGCCAGCAGTTACTCTTGGGGGCAATTGCACGGAAACACCATATATTTT.

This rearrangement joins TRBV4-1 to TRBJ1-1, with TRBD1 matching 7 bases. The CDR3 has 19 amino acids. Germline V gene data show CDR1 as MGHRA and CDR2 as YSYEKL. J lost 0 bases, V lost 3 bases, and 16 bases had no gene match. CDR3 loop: CASSQGRSQRQGLNTEAFF. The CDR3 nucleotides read TGCGCCAGCAGCCAGGGAAGGTCCCAAAGACAGGGTCTGAACACTGAAGCTTTCTTT.

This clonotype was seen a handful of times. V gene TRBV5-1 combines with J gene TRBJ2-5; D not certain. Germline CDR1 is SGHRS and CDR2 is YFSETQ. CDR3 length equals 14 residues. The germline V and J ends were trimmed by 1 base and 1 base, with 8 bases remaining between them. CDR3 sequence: CASSLTPSQETQYF. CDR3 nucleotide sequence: TGCGCCAGCAGCTTGACCCCTTCCCAAGAGACCCAGTACTTC. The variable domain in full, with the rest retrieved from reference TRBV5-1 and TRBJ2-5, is KAGVTQTPRYLIKTRGQQVTLSCSPISGHRSVSWYQQTPGQGLQFLFEYFSETQRNKGNFPGRFSGRQFSNSRSEMNVSTLELGDSALYLCASSLTPSQETQYFGPGTRLLVL.

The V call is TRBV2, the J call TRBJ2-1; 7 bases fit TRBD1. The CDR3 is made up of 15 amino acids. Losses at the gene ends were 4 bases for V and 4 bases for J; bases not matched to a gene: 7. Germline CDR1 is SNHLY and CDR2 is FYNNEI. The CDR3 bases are TGTGCCAGCAGTGCACCGACAGGGTCTTACAATGAGCAGTTCTTC. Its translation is CASSAPTGSYNEQFF.

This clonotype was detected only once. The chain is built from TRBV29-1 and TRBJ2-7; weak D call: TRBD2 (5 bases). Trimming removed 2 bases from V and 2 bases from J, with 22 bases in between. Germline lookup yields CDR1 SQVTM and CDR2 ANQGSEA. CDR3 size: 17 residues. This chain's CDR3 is CSVELARSGPYPYEQYF. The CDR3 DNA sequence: TGCAGCGTTGAACTTGCCCGGAGCGGTCCCTATCCCTACGAGCAGTACTTC.

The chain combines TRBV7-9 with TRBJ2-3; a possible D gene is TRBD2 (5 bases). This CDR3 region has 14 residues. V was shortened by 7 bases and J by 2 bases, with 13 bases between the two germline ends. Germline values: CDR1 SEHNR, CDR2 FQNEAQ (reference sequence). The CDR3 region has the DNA TGTGCCAGCAATTCAGCGGAGACCACAGATACGCAGTATTTT. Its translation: CASNSAETTDTQYF.

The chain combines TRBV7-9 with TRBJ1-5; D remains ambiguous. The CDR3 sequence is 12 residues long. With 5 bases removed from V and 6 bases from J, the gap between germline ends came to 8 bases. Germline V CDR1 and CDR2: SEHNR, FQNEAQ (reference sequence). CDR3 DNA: TGTGCCAGCAGCACATCATCTCAGCCCCAGCATTTT. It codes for CASSTSSQPQHF.

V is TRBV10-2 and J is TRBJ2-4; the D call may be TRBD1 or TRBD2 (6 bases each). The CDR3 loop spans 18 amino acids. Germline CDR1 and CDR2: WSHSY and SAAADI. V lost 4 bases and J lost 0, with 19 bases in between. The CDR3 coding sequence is TGCGCCAGCAGTGTGGGTAGCGGAAAGGGGGTAGCCAAAAACATTCAGTACTTC. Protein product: CASSVGSGKGVAKNIQYF.